Sequencing of this T cell receptor (beta chain) was carried out in a study of blood T cell repertoires in COVID-19. As for the study in general: PBMCs, B-cell-depleted T cells, or T cells provided the cDNA or gDNA that made up the material.

Clones were sequenced by immunoSEQ multiplex PCR, and TCRdb holds only the in-frame ones, with some missing. The sample holds under 300,000 clones, 65% to 85% seen once. Self-reported history from a screening survey and questionnaire set each donor's cohort. Recovered status in Cohort 3 required two negative PCRs, clearance, or symptom resolution. This receptor was taken from a man aged 45 to 65 who had recovered from COVID-19. The sequencing sample was made of PBMCs or T cells enriched from blood (not recorded which).

The CDR3 DNA sequence: TGTGCCAGCAGCCAGCCGGGGGGGAACACTGAAGCTTTCTTT. This codes for CASSQPGGNTEAFF. This chain joins TRBV3-1 (or the pseudogene TRBV3-2) and TRBJ1-1, with D perhaps matching TRBD1 (5 bases). Trimming shortened V by 3 bases and J by 1 base, and 9 bases separated the two germline ends. Germline V gene lookup returns CDR1 LGHDT and CDR2 YNNKEL (reference sequence). This CDR3 comprises 14 residues.